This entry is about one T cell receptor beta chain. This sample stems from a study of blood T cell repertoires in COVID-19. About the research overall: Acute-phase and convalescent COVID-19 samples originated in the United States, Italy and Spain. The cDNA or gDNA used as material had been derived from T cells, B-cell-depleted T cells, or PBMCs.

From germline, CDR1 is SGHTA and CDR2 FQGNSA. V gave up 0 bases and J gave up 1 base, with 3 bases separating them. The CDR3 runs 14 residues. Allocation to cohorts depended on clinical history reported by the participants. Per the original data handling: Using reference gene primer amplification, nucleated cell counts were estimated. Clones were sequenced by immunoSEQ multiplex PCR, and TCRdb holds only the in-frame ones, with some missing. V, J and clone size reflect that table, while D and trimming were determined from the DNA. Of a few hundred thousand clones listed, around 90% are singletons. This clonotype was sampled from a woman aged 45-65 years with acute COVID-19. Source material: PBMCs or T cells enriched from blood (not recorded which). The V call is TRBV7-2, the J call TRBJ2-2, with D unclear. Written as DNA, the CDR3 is TGTGCCAGCAGCTTAGCCCTGAACACCGGGGAGCTGTTTTTT. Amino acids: CASSLALNTGELFF.